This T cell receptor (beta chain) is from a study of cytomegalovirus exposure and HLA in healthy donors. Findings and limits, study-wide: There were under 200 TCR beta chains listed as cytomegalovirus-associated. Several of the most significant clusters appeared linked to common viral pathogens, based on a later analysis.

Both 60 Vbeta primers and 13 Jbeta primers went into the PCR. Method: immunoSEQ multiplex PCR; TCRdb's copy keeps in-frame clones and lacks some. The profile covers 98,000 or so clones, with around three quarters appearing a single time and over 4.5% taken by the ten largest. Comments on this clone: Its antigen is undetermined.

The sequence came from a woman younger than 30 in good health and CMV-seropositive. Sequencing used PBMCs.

The CDR3, as DNA: TGTGCCAGCAGTCCCGGGACAGGGTATGGCACTGAAGCTTTCTTT. Amino acid sequence: CASSPGTGYGTEAFF. J is TRBJ1-1 and V is TRBV27; 9 bases are shared with TRBD1. This CDR3 has 15 residues. The trim removed 5 bases at V and 4 bases at J, leaving 8 bases unmatched. Per the germline V gene, CDR1 is MNHEY and CDR2 is SMNVEV (reference sequence).